These 11 T cell receptor beta chains came from one sample sequenced in a study of T cell clones after liver transplantation (dated by TCRdb to between 2019 and 2020). The protocol used for the library was the immunoSEQ multiplex PCR assay. Drawn from immuneACCESS, this table holds only the in-frame rearrangements with V and J called that TCRdb kept. Clones are partly lost; checked studies trace under half to an unresolved V gene and leave the rest unexplained. The sample contains approximately 65,000 clones, about 92% of them found a single time. Of the sample, 0.75% to 1% falls within the top ten clones. The specimen was CD4+ T cells from blood, collected approximately 26 months after liver transplant. The receptors here all came from a human patient who received a liver transplant. The graft donor may be the source of some T cells after a transplant.

The chain couples TRBV28 to TRBJ2-3; TRBD2 aligns across 8 bases. CDR3 size: 16 residues. Losses at the gene ends were 7 bases for V and 2 bases for J; bases not matched to a gene: 11. The germline CDR1 and CDR2 sequences are MDHEN and SYDVKM. CDR3 coding DNA: TGTGCCAGCAACCGAGCGGGGGTAGCAAACACAGATACGCAGTATTTT. It codes for CASNRAGVANTDTQYF.

This chain links TRBV6-6 with TRBJ2-1; 7 nucleotides match TRBD2. This CDR3 spans 14 amino acids. Germline values: CDR1 MNHNY, CDR2 SVGAGI (reference sequence). V was clipped by 4 bases and J by 9 bases; unmatched bases: 9. This CDR3 is CASSSGGREGEQFF. CDR3 sequence (DNA): TGTGCCAGCAGTTCTGGTGGGAGGGAGGGTGAGCAGTTCTTC.

The chain is built from TRBV5-1 and TRBJ1-2; 8 bases align to TRBD1. Trimming at V came to 3 bases and at J to 2 bases, leaving 3 bases not matched to a gene. The CDR3 sequence is 14 residues long. CDR1 and CDR2 (germline): SGHRS, YFSETQ. The CDR3 spells CASSSTGANYGYTF. The CDR3 nucleotides are TGCGCCAGCAGCTCGACAGGGGCCAACTATGGCTACACCTTC.

The CDR3 sequence is CASNLDTQETQYF. Here the CDR3 DNA reads TGTGCCAGTAACTTAGACACCCAAGAGACCCAGTACTTC. The chain combines TRBV2 with TRBJ2-5; D gene ambiguous. V was clipped by 9 bases and J by 1 base, with 12 bases between them. CDR1 SNHLY and CDR2 FYNNEI come from the germline V gene. This CDR3 contains 13 residues.

CDR3 sequence: CASSFGDSSGNTIYF. In DNA, the CDR3 is TGTGCCAGCAGCTTTGGAGATAGCTCTGGAAACACCATATATTTT. The chain has TRBV5-6 and TRBJ1-3; D ambiguous. Germline V CDR1 and CDR2: SGHDT, YYEEEE. The CDR3 loop spans 15 amino acids. Deletions cut 2 bases from V and 0 bases from J, with 9 bases between. Full variable domain (rest looked up from reference TRBV5-6 and TRBJ1-3): DAGVTQSPTHLIKTRGQQVTLRCSPKSGHDTVSWYQQALGQGPQFIFQYYEEEERQRGNFPDRFSGHQFPNYSSELNVNALLLGDSALYLCASSFGDSSGNTIYFGEGSWLTVV.

About this clone itself: At one of its ends the junction is not consistent with the germline gene, which may arise from a read error. This chain uses TRBV5-1 with TRBJ1-1; D gene unclear. The CDR3 sequence is 12 residues long. The germline V gene encodes CDR1 SGHRS and CDR2 YFSETQ. The DNA for the CDR3 is TGCGCCAGCAGCCGGACGGCAGATATGTTTATCTTT. Amino acid sequence: CASSRTADMFIF.

The chain uses TRBV9 and TRBJ2-3; 10 nucleotides match TRBD2. The V segment lost 0 bases and the J segment 4 bases; nucleotides outside the gene matches: 8. Germline loops: CDR1 SGDLS, CDR2 YYNGEE. There are 17 residues in the CDR3. The chain's CDR3 is CASSVAMSSGRPDTQYF. DNA of the CDR3: TGTGCCAGCAGCGTAGCCATGAGTAGCGGGAGGCCAGATACGCAGTATTTT. The full variable domain, in which reference TRBV9 and TRBJ2-3 provide the parts outside the CDR3, is DSGVTQTPKHLITATGQRVTLRCSPRSGDLSVYWYQQSLDQGLQFLIQYYNGEERAKGNILERFSAQQFPDLHSELNLSSLELGDSALYFCASSVAMSSGRPDTQYFGPGTRLTVL.

The chain has TRBV29-1 and TRBJ2-7, with D possibly matching TRBD2 (5 bases). The CDR3 extends over 14 amino acids. V lost 2 bases and J 0 bases, leaving 11 bases between the germline ends. CDR1 is SQVTM, CDR2 ANQGSEA, per germline. CDR3 sequence (DNA): TGCAGCGTTGAAACTAGGCTGCCCTCCTACGAGCAGTACTTC. It codes for CSVETRLPSYEQYF.

The genes are TRBV9 and TRBJ2-1; 7 bases fit TRBD2. The CDR3 sequence is 14 residues long. Unmatched junction bases numbered 2, after V lost 0 bases and J lost 5 bases. The V gene's germline CDR1 is SGDLS and CDR2 YYNGEE. In nucleotides, the CDR3 is TGTGCCAGCAGCGTAGCTGGGACTAACAATGAGCAGTTCTTC. Residues: CASSVAGTNNEQFF.

This chain links TRBV30 with TRBJ1-2, with 10 positions matching TRBD1. V lost 1 base to trimming and J lost 6 bases; unmatched junction nucleotides: 5. In germline, CDR1 is GTSNPN, CDR2 SVGIG (reference sequence). The CDR3 is 14 residues long. The CDR3 DNA reads as TGTGCCTGGAGTGGGCGACAGGGGGCGGATGGCTACACCTTC. The encoded protein is CAWSGRQGADGYTF.

The V and J genes are TRBV5-1 and TRBJ2-2; no reliable D call. CDR3 size: 11 residues. Trimming stripped 7 bases from V and 5 bases from J, with 6 bases between. Germline lookup yields CDR1 SGHRS and CDR2 YFSETQ. CDR3 amino acids: CASARTGELFF. DNA for the CDR3: TGCGCCAGCGCTCGGACCGGGGAGCTGTTTTTT.